This TCR beta chain is drawn from a study of blood T cell repertoires in COVID-19. About the research overall: T cells, B-cell-depleted T cells, or PBMCs supplied cDNA or gDNA.

Trimming removed 3 bases from V and 8 bases from J; junction bases left unmatched: 2. The germline gives CDR1 LNHDA, CDR2 SQIVND (reference sequence). The CDR3 is 13 amino acids. Under the authors' procedure: Reference gene primer amplification in the assay estimated nucleated cell counts. TCRdb keeps only in-frame clones here, not all; method: immunoSEQ multiplex PCR. D and trimming were read from the DNA, whereas the V and J calls and clone size are those reported in that table. The sample yields about 440,000 clones, about 85% seen once. Sequenced material: PBMCs or T cells enriched from blood (not recorded which). The V call is TRBV19, the J call TRBJ2-1; 9 bases are a match to TRBD1. This TCR was recovered from a woman between 18 and 29 years old with acute COVID-19. Here the CDR3 DNA reads TGTGCCAGTAGTATTCGGACAGGGGATGAGCAGTTCTTC. Translating gives CASSIRTGDEQFF.